What follows describes a single TCR beta chain. CD45RO-negative, CCR7-selected cells formed the naive CD8 fraction, which excluded terminally differentiated effector memory CD45RA+ cells. There are 13 residues in the CDR3. CDR1 SNHLY and CDR2 FYNNEI come from the germline V gene. With 7 bases removed from V and 4 bases from J, the gap between germline ends came to 10 bases. The assay was carried out at the deep level. The assay was immunoSEQ multiplex PCR, and TCRdb's table has in-frame clones only and misses some. The sample lists about 2.1 million clones; about 93% were seen once. This record belongs to a study of shared clonotypes between healthy human individuals. Overall study context: There were three CD4 naive, three CD4 memory, two CD8 naive and one CD8 memory plates per donor.

Sequencing was carried out using naive CD8+ T cells from PBMCs. This chain joins TRBV2 and TRBJ2-2; D is uncertain. This TCR derives from a man younger than 35 in good health. Some clones in this sample may be carry-over from other donors' samples. The CDR3 sequence is CASTTLTTGELFF. Written as DNA, the CDR3 is TGTGCCAGCACGACCCTAACCACCGGGGAGCTGTTTTTT.